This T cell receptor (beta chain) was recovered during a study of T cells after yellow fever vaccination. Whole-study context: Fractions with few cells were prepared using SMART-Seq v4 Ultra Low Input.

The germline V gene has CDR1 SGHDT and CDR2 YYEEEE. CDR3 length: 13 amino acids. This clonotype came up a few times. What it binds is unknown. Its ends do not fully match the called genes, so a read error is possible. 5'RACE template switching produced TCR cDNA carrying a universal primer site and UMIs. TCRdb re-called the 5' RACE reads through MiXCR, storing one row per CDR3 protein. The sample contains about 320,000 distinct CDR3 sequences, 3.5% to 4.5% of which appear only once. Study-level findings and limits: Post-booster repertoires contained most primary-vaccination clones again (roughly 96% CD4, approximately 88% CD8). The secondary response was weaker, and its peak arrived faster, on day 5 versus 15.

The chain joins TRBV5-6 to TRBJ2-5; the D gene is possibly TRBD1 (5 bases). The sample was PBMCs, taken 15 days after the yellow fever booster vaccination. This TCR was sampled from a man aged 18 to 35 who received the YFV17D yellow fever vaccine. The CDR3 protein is CASRLGGAETQYF. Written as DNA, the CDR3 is TGTGCCAGCAGATTGGGTGGGGCTGAGACCCAGTACTTC.